Included here is one T cell receptor (beta chain) sequence, with context. Its matching antigen is unknown. Sequencing was performed with immunoSEQ multiplex PCR; in TCRdb, only in-frame clones are kept and a portion is missing. The repertoire holds 150,000 or so clones, with 92% as singletons. V shed 0 bases and J shed 4 bases, with 9 bases lying between them. The germline V gene encodes CDR1 SGHTA and CDR2 FQGNSA. This CDR3 is 14 amino acids long. This sample is drawn from a study of T cell responses to AZD1222 COVID-19 vaccine. Broader study findings: Clonal diversity was possibly underestimated, and the donors were mostly white British, with more females. After two AZD1222 doses, spike-specific TCR breadth and depth rose versus day 0. Seropositivity was recorded at baseline in only a handful of AZD1222 recipients. Unmutated variant regions reportedly attract nearly half of all spike-specific TCRs.

The source of this sequence is an adult in good health. J is TRBJ1-1 and V is TRBV7-2; no firm D call. Material: peripheral blood, obtained on day 0 of AZD1222 vaccination. This chain's CDR3 is CASSLARGSTEAFF. DNA for the CDR3: TGTGCCAGCAGCTTAGCCAGAGGGAGCACTGAAGCTTTCTTT.